The text below deals with one T cell receptor beta chain. Its matching antigen is unknown. This sample is part of a study of T cell responses to AZD1222 COVID-19 vaccine. Study results and caveats: The study found vaccine-associated CD4 TCRs spanning spike, dominant at 160-218 and 743-854. Scientists sampled the repertoires only once the peak T cell response had passed. Of spike-specific TCRs, nearly half reportedly target regions left unmutated in variants.

Method: immunoSEQ multiplex PCR; TCRdb's copy keeps in-frame clones and lacks some. This sample has over 90,000 clones, with roughly 88% found just once. Per the germline V gene, CDR1 is PRHDT and CDR2 is FYEKMQ (reference sequence). The CDR3 is 15 residues long. Deletions cut 4 bases from V and 2 bases from J, with 15 bases between. Doses given second, at about 4 or about 12 weeks, were pooled. The clonotype originates from an adult who received the AZD1222 COVID-19 vaccine. This chain links TRBV13 with TRBJ2-7; D remains ambiguous. The specimen was peripheral blood, collected 28 days after the second AZD1222 dose. The CDR3 nucleotides are TGTGCCAGCAGCTCCAGAAGGACCGCAACCTACGAGCAGTACTTC. Protein: CASSSRRTATYEQYF. Full variable domain (remainder filled in from reference TRBV13 and TRBJ2-7): AAGVIQSPRHLIKEKRETATLKCYPIPRHDTVYWYQQGPGQDPQFLISFYEKMQSDKGSIPDRFSAQQFSDYHSELNMSSLELGDSALYFCASSSRRTATYEQYFGPGTRLTVT.